The 3 T cell receptor beta chains in this list originate from one sample, sequenced in a study of cytomegalovirus exposure and HLA in healthy donors. Sequencing was performed with immunoSEQ multiplex PCR; in TCRdb, only in-frame clones are kept and a portion is missing. The data contain roughly 48,000 clones, approximately 85% of them seen just once; the ten biggest clones take up 6% to 8%. Sample: PBMCs. The origin of the receptors is a woman aged 25 to 45 in good health and CMV-seronegative.

This chain connects TRBV11-3 to TRBJ2-5; D may be TRBD2 (6 bases). Per germline, CDR1 SGHNT and CDR2 YENEEA. This CDR3 spans 15 amino acids. Trimming left V 5 bases short and J 4 bases short, with 17 bases between. The CDR3 sequence is CASSPGLDYRETQYF. CDR3 nucleotide sequence: TGTGCCAGCAGCCCGGGCTTGGACTATCGAGAGACCCAGTACTTC.

This clone appeared a single time. This chain joins TRBV11-2 and TRBJ2-7; the D gene is possibly TRBD2 (5 bases). The V gene's germline CDR1 is SGHAT and CDR2 FQNNGV. The V end was cut by 5 bases, the J end by 3 bases, with 8 bases between. There are 12 residues in the CDR3. As DNA, the CDR3 is TGTGCCAGCAGCCGAGGGAGCTACGAGCAGTACTTC. Its protein product is CASSRGSYEQYF.

V and J are TRBV9 and TRBJ1-5; weak D call: TRBD1 (6 bases). The CDR3 is made up of 14 amino acids. Germline values: CDR1 SGDLS, CDR2 YYNGEE. With 4 bases removed from V and 1 base from J, the gap between germline ends came to 9 bases. Here the CDR3 DNA reads TGTGCCAGCAGCTTGACAGGAAGCAATCAGCCCCAGCATTTT. This sequence encodes CASSLTGSNQPQHF.